This T cell receptor beta chain was observed in a study of beta chain features in type 1 diabetes. Study context: Cell yields, age and gender were similar between patients and healthy donors. Examination spanned over 85,000,000 sorted cells from all samples. Whole-study findings and limits: Within each of all four CD4+ subsets, Type 1 diabetes patients had TCRB CDR3s that were moderately but significantly shorter.

Sequencing targeted expressed TCRB transcripts, as all isolated RNA had been reverse transcribed. Produced via immunoSEQ multiplex PCR; TCRdb's table is partial and in-frame only. Here the sample spans a few hundred thousand clones, 16% being singletons. The germline CDR1 and CDR2 sequences are KGHSH and LQKENI. Trimming at V came to 4 bases and at J to 1 base, leaving 7 bases not matched to a gene. This CDR3 region has 16 residues. Note on this clone: What it binds is unknown.

Specimen: naive CD4+ T cells from blood. The receptor comes from a man under 40 with type 1 diabetes. V usage is TRBV18 and J usage is TRBJ1-1; 9 positions match TRBD1. In DNA form, the CDR3 reads TGTGCCAGCTCACTAGCGGCGGACAGGGGGAACACTGAAGCTTTCTTT. This sequence encodes CASSLAADRGNTEAFF.